Listed below are T cell receptor beta chains from one sample, sequenced in a study of blood T cell repertoires in COVID-19. Using immunoSEQ multiplex PCR, the repertoire was profiled, and TCRdb retains in-frame clones only, with some absent. This sample has about 250,000 clones; 80% to 90% occur once, and the top ten carry about 9%. Sequencing used peripheral blood. All receptors come from a man aged 40-49 years with active or convalescent COVID-19. The CDR3 runs from the conserved cysteine through the conserved F or W. A D gene is named only where the DNA matches it firmly. Clone size is stated in some rows and not others, as once, few, many or a class when expanded.

CDR3,DNA,size,D,J,V
CASIGLGRTEAFF,TGCGCCAGCATCGGGTTGGGTCGCACTGAAGCTTTCTTT,few,.,TRBJ1-1,TRBV4-1
CASSYRTGFIYEQYF,TGTGCCAGCAGCTATCGGACAGGATTTATCTACGAGCAGTACTTC,.,TRBD1,TRBJ2-7,TRBV7-2
CAISESAGFDAEF,TGTGCCATCAGTGAGTCAGCGGGGTTTGACGCCGAATTT,.,.,TRBJ1-6,TRBV10-3
CASSLAGYDTDTQYF,TGTGCCAGCAGCCTGGCCGGGTATGACACAGATACGCAGTATTTT,once,.,TRBJ2-3,TRBV7-8
CASSERRNNSPLHF,TGTGCCAGCAGTGAACGCAGAAATAATTCACCCCTCCACTTT,.,.,TRBJ1-6,TRBV2
CASSQDPDSGVSDTQYF,TGTGCCAGCAGCCAAGACCCGGATAGCGGGGTATCAGATACGCAGTATTTT,once,TRBD2,TRBJ2-3,TRBV3-1/TRBV3-2
CASRREGQETQYF,TGTGCCAGCAGGCGGGAGGGCCAGGAGACCCAGTACTTC,few,TRBD2,TRBJ2-5,TRBV2
CASSWSGQSKAFF,TGTGCCAGCAGCTGGTCGGGACAGTCTAAAGCTTTCTTT,.,TRBD1,TRBJ1-1,TRBV7-3
CASTPPTGGEDSNQPQHF,TGTGCCAGCACACCACCCACAGGGGGCGAAGATAGCAATCAGCCCCAGCATTTT,.,TRBD1,TRBJ1-5,TRBV27
CASSFRGGNTEAFF,TGTGCCAGCAGCTTCAGGGGCGGGAACACTGAAGCTTTCTTT,.,.,TRBJ1-1,TRBV7-3
CAWRSGQGNEQYF,TGTGCCTGGAGATCGGGACAGGGGAACGAGCAGTACTTC,.,TRBD1,TRBJ2-7,TRBV30
CASSHDTGELFF,TGTGCCAGCAGCCATGACACCGGGGAGCTGTTTTTT,.,.,TRBJ2-2,TRBV9
CASSQQGYYGYTF,TGTGCCAGCAGCCAACAGGGGTACTATGGCTACACCTTC,.,TRBD1,TRBJ1-2,TRBV2
CASSPQGQGGNTEAFF,TGTGCCAGCTCACCACAGGGACAGGGGGGGAACACTGAAGCTTTCTTT,.,TRBD1,TRBJ1-1,TRBV18
CATSPAGGTGEQYF,TGTGCCACCAGTCCCGCAGGGGGCACGGGCGAGCAGTACTTC,.,TRBD1,TRBJ2-7,TRBV24-1
CASSQEGTSYNEQFF,TGCGCCAGCAGCCAAGAAGGGACTAGCTACAATGAGCAGTTCTTC,.,TRBD2,TRBJ2-1,TRBV4-1
CASKQGIEGTEAFF,TGTGCCAGTAAACAGGGGATTGAAGGCACTGAAGCTTTCTTT,.,TRBD1,TRBJ1-1,TRBV19
CATSDLQGEGGLQEQYF,TGTGCCACCAGTGATTTGCAAGGGGAGGGGGGCTTACAAGAGCAGTACTTC,once,.,TRBJ2-7,TRBV24-1
CASRKMTGQNSYEQYF,TGTGCCAGCAGAAAAATGACAGGACAAAACTCCTACGAGCAGTACTTC,.,.,TRBJ2-7,TRBV27
CASSYSRTSGTDTQYF,TGTGCCAGCAGTTACTCGCGGACTAGCGGCACAGATACGCAGTATTTT,.,TRBD2,TRBJ2-3,TRBV6-6
CASSRSLRAEAFF,TGTGCCAGCAGCCGAAGTCTTCGGGCTGAAGCTTTCTTT,.,.,TRBJ1-1,TRBV7-9
CASSGFAGGDGYTF,TGTGCCAGCTCGGGGTTCGCAGGGGGAGATGGCTACACCTTC,.,TRBD1,TRBJ1-2,TRBV2
CASSQGRVAGGAYNEQFF,TGTGCCAGCAGCCAAGGTAGAGTAGCGGGTGGGGCCTACAATGAGCAGTTCTTC,once,TRBD2,TRBJ2-1,TRBV3-1/TRBV3-2
CASSKARRRLSNQPQHF,TGTGCCAGCAGCAAAGCGAGAAGGAGACTTAGCAATCAGCCCCAGCATTTT,.,.,TRBJ1-5,TRBV21-1
CASSLGQGRFDQPQHF,TGTGCCAGCAGTTTAGGGCAGGGGCGGTTTGATCAGCCCCAGCATTTT,.,.,TRBJ1-5,TRBV27
CASSQDRRLAGGPNEQFF,TGTGCCAGCAGCCAAGATCGTCGACTAGCGGGAGGCCCCAATGAGCAGTTCTTC,.,TRBD2,TRBJ2-1,TRBV3-1/TRBV3-2
CASSMGTQETQYF,TGTGCCAGTAGTATGGGGACTCAAGAGACCCAGTACTTC,.,.,TRBJ2-5,TRBV19
CATSDWTSGRGDTQYF,TGTGCCACCAGTGACTGGACTAGCGGGAGGGGTGATACGCAGTATTTT,once,TRBD2,TRBJ2-3,TRBV24-1
CASSPGLETYEQYF,TGTGCCAGCAGTCCCGGACTGGAAACCTACGAGCAGTACTTC,.,.,TRBJ2-7,TRBV2
CASSEWRVITETQYF,TGTGCCAGCAGTGAATGGAGGGTAATCACAGAGACCCAGTACTTC,.,.,TRBJ2-5,TRBV6-1
CASSQNRPNYGYTF,TGTGCCAGCAGTCAAAACAGGCCTAACTATGGCTACACCTTC,.,.,TRBJ1-2,TRBV6-2/TRBV6-3
CASSDAGGLGAFF,TGTGCCAGCAGTGATGCTGGGGGACTTGGAGCTTTCTTT,.,.,TRBJ1-1,TRBV2
CASSEWDRGYTF,TGTGCCAGCAGTGAATGGGACAGAGGCTACACCTTC,.,TRBD1,TRBJ1-2,TRBV2
CASSYFSTGELFF,TGTGCCAGCAGCTACTTCTCCACCGGGGAGCTGTTTTTT,.,.,TRBJ2-2,TRBV11-3
CATSDFLSGTSGHNEQFF,TGTGCCACCAGTGACTTCCTTTCCGGGACTAGCGGCCACAATGAGCAGTTCTTC,.,TRBD2,TRBJ2-1,TRBV24-1
CASSSPGRRERSYNEQFF,TGTGCCAGCAGCTCGCCCGGGCGGCGGGAGAGGTCCTACAATGAGCAGTTCTTC,.,TRBD2,TRBJ2-1,TRBV11-2
CASSFHGGAVVDGYTF,TGTGCCAGCAGTTTCCACGGGGGTGCAGTGGTAGATGGCTACACCTTC,.,.,TRBJ1-2,TRBV27
CASSLTGVGIADHSYEQYF,TGTGCCAGCTCACTTACAGGGGTTGGGATAGCGGATCACTCCTACGAGCAGTACTTC,.,.,TRBJ2-7,TRBV18
CASTAGGSYNEQFF,TGTGCCAGCACTGCGGGAGGGTCCTACAATGAGCAGTTCTTC,.,TRBD2,TRBJ2-1,TRBV6-5
CASSELSGSNTEAFF,TGTGCCAGCAGTGAGTTATCAGGGTCGAACACTGAAGCTTTCTTT,.,.,TRBJ1-1,TRBV25-1
CASRLSLQVRNNQPQHF,TGTGCCAGCAGGCTATCCCTACAGGTGAGGAACAATCAGCCCCAGCATTTT,.,.,TRBJ1-5,TRBV28
CASSTGEDLHF,TGTGCCAGCAGTACAGGGGAGGACCTCCACTTT,.,TRBD1,TRBJ1-6,TRBV25-1
CASSLYGTGAGSNQPQHF,TGTGCCAGCAGTCTATACGGGACAGGGGCCGGCAGCAATCAGCCCCAGCATTTT,.,TRBD1,TRBJ1-5,TRBV27
CASSLTLAGGDEQFF,TGCGCCAGCAGCCTGACCTTAGCGGGAGGAGATGAGCAGTTCTTC,.,TRBD2,TRBJ2-1,TRBV5-1
CASSLVGTSGYNEQFF,TGTGCCAGCAGCTTAGTGGGGACTAGCGGCTACAATGAGCAGTTCTTC,.,TRBD2,TRBJ2-1,TRBV7-2
CASSLSRVLGGSEDTQYF,TGTGCCAGCAGCTTGTCGCGTGTTTTGGGCGGGAGTGAAGATACGCAGTATTTT,.,TRBD2,TRBJ2-3,TRBV11-2
CASSGDRGSTEAFF,TGCGCCAGCAGCGGGGACAGGGGGAGCACTGAAGCTTTCTTT,few,TRBD1,TRBJ1-1,TRBV5-1
CASSLAPSGAGTDTQYF,TGTGCCAGCAGCTTAGCCCCTAGCGGAGCGGGGACAGATACGCAGTATTTT,.,TRBD2,TRBJ2-3,TRBV7-6
CASSQGSNQPQHF,TGTGCCAGCAGCCAGGGGAGCAATCAGCCCCAGCATTTT,.,.,TRBJ1-5,TRBV11-2
CASSETPGTEAFF,TGTGCCAGCAGTGAGACCCCCGGGACTGAAGCTTTCTTT,.,.,TRBJ1-1,TRBV6-1
CASSQSGQVTTYQETQYF,TGTGCCAGCAGTCAATCAGGACAAGTCACCACTTACCAAGAGACCCAGTACTTC,.,.,TRBJ2-5,TRBV6-6
CASRREDEQYF,TGTGCCAGCCGACGCGAGGACGAGCAGTACTTC,many,.,TRBJ2-7,TRBV27